These 12 T cell receptor beta chains share one sample of origin, sequenced in a study of blood T cell repertoires in COVID-19. Sequencing used immunoSEQ multiplex PCR; TCRdb keeps in-frame clones, though not all of them. The data show 200,000 to 250,000 clones, 70% to 90% seen once. Sequences were obtained from PBMCs or T cells enriched from blood (not recorded which). These receptors were taken from a man aged 30 to 39 who had recovered from COVID-19.

With respect to this clone: Germline and junction disagree at one end, which may indicate a read error. The J gene is TRBJ1-5, the V gene TRBV2; a weak D match, TRBD1 (6 bases). The CDR3 consists of 18 residues. Per the germline V gene, CDR1 is SNHLY and CDR2 is FYNNEI. Here the CDR3 DNA reads TGTGCCAGCAGGGAAGGAGGGACATCAAGGGGTGGCAATCAGCCCCAGCATTTT. It yields the protein CASREGGTSRGGNQPQHF.

The chain has TRBV19 and TRBJ1-4; 7 bases match TRBD1. J gave up 4 bases and V 5 bases, and 16 bases lay outside the gene matches. CDR3 length: 18 residues. Germline lookup yields CDR1 LNHDA and CDR2 SQIVND (reference sequence). CDR3 DNA sequence: TGTGCCAGTAGTTCACGGACAGGCTTTTTGAACCATAATGAAAAACTGTTTTTT. This gives the protein CASSSRTGFLNHNEKLFF.

The chain has TRBV14 and TRBJ1-1; possibly TRBD1 for D (6 bases). With 4 bases removed from V and 10 bases from J, the gap between germline ends came to 16 bases. Germline values: CDR1 SGHDN, CDR2 FVKESK. The CDR3 is 13 residues long. The CDR3 sequence is CASSRETGGRAFF. The CDR3 nucleotides are TGTGCCAGCAGCCGGGAGACAGGTGGTAGAGCTTTCTTT.

This chain connects TRBV3-1 (or the pseudogene TRBV3-2) to TRBJ2-7; TRBD2 is a possible D gene (5 bases). Germline CDR1 and CDR2: LGHDT and YNNKEL (reference sequence). V was pared by 4 bases and J by 2 bases, with 15 bases between. This CDR3 is 15 amino acids long. CDR3 in amino acids: CASSLGEGRPYEQYF. CDR3 DNA sequence: TGTGCCAGCAGCCTGGGAGAGGGTAGGCCCTACGAGCAGTACTTC.

This sequence joins TRBV19 and TRBJ2-1, with 9 bases identical to TRBD1. Looked up from germline, CDR1 is LNHDA and CDR2 is SQIVND (reference sequence). The V gene end was trimmed by 3 bases and the J gene end by 5 bases; junction bases not matched to a gene: 5. This CDR3 is built from 15 residues. The CDR3 loop reads CASSISGTGNNEQFF. In DNA form, the CDR3 reads TGTGCCAGTAGTATTTCCGGGACAGGGAACAATGAGCAGTTCTTC.

The chain has TRBV2 and TRBJ1-3, with TRBD1 matching 11 bases. The CDR3 is made up of 15 amino acids. CDR1 and CDR2 from the germline V gene are SNHLY and FYNNEI. The CDR3 here is CASRAGTGGGNTIYF. The CDR3 DNA reads TGTGCTAGTCGTGCGGGGACAGGGGGTGGAAACACCATATATTTT.

The CDR3 sequence is CASVPAGEINTDTQYF. In DNA form, the CDR3 reads TGCGCCAGCGTTCCTGCGGGGGAGATAAACACAGATACGCAGTATTTT. The V and J genes are TRBV5-1 and TRBJ2-3; 7 bases agree with TRBD2. This CDR3 comprises 16 residues. Germline V CDR1 and CDR2: SGHRS, YFSETQ. V shed 7 bases, J shed 2 bases, and the junction held 13 bases outside the gene matches.

In its sample, this clone was seen a few times. The chain employs TRBV30 and TRBJ2-1; the match to TRBD2 covers 10 bases. The V gene's germline CDR1 is GTSNPN and CDR2 SVGIG (reference sequence). V lost 5 bases, J lost 4 bases, and 11 bases stayed unmatched. There are 16 residues in the CDR3. CDR3 region: CAWSISRTSGYNEQFF. The CDR3, as DNA: TGTGCCTGGTCCATTTCAAGGACTAGCGGATACAATGAGCAGTTCTTC.

This clone occurred a few times. The chain employs TRBV3-1 (or the pseudogene TRBV3-2) and TRBJ2-3; TRBD2 matches at 9 bases. Germline loops: CDR1 LGHDT, CDR2 YNNKEL (reference sequence). V shed 5 bases and J 1 base; nucleotides not matched to a gene: 7. CDR3 length: 16 amino acids. CDR3 sequence: CASSAFSGSGTDTQYF. CDR3 in DNA: TGTGCCAGCAGCGCTTTTAGCGGGAGTGGCACAGATACGCAGTATTTT.

In this sample, this clone turned up once. V usage is TRBV6-5 and J usage is TRBJ2-5, with 7 bases that match TRBD1. The CDR3 length is 14 residues. Germline V CDR1 and CDR2: MNHEY, SVGAGI. V dropped 9 bases and J dropped 1; count of bases not matched to a gene: 8. CDR3 sequence (DNA): TGTGCCAGTGATGCCGGGACAGCCCAAGAGACCCAGTACTTC. It codes for CASDAGTAQETQYF.

The V and J genes are TRBV28 and TRBJ1-5, with D uncertain. Germline CDR1 and CDR2: MDHEN and SYDVKM. V was pared by 2 bases and J by 8 bases, with 25 bases between. The CDR3 is 18 amino acids. The CDR3 loop reads CASSLGSRLLEFRKPQHF. The CDR3, as DNA: TGTGCCAGCAGTTTAGGTTCACGATTGTTAGAATTCAGGAAGCCCCAGCATTTT.

The chain links TRBV18 to TRBJ1-5; D is possibly TRBD1 (5 bases). This CDR3 contains 18 residues. The V gene lost 4 bases and the J gene lost 2 bases, with 21 bases spanning the gap. CDR1 KGHSH and CDR2 LQKENI come from the germline V gene. CDR3 amino acids: CASSQGPPQGGRNQPQHF. In DNA form, the CDR3 reads TGTGCCAGCTCACAGGGCCCCCCGCAGGGTGGTCGCAATCAGCCCCAGCATTTT.